The clone carrying this TCR beta chain was observed once. The target antigen is unknown. This may arise from a read error, as a much more abundant clone is one base away. The data originate from a study of Graves' ophthalmopathy and Graves' hyperthyroidism. Scientists amplified the TCR beta CDR3 regions from RNA transcripts. The first round was an RT-PCR with HTBI primers, and the second round was a multiplex PCR. TCRdb called the multiplex PCR reads again in MiXCR, with one record for every CDR3 protein. The sample lists roughly 400,000 distinct CDR3 sequences, 15% to 19% occurring once. Stable hyperthyroidism meant no ophthalmopathy within 18 months of follow-up. Recruitment covered hyperthyroidism patients aged 18 to 65 whose new diagnosis was of under 2 months' duration. Pregnant or lactating patients and those with other autoimmune diseases or uncontrolled infections were excluded. In germline, CDR1 is KGHDR, CDR2 SFDVKD. There are 13 residues in the CDR3.

Study observations and caveats: Sensitivity reached 70.59% and specificity approximately 72% when the model predicted ophthalmopathy progression.

The V gene is TRBV24-1, the J gene TRBJ2-7; the match to TRBD1 covers 9 bases. The J call may be wrong; the DNA end is better matched by TRBJ2-5. The receptor was isolated from a woman between 18 and 30 years old with stable Graves' hyperthyroidism. Sequenced: peripheral blood. The CDR3 sequence: CAPQQGAIETQYF. CDR3 coding DNA: TGTGCCCCTCAACAGGGGGCTATCGAGACCCAGTACTTC.